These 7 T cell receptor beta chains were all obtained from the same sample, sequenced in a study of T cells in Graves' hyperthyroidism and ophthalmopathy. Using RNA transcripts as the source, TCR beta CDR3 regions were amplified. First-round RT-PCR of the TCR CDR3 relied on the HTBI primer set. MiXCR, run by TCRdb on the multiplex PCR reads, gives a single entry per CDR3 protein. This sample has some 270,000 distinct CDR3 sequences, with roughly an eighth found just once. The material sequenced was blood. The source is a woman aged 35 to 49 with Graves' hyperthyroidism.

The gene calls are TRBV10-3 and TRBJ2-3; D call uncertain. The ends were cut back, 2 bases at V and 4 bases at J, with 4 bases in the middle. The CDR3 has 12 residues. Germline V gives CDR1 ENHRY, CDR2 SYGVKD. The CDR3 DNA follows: TGTGCCATCAGTGAGGGGCCAGATACGCAGTATTTT. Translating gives CAISEGPDTQYF.

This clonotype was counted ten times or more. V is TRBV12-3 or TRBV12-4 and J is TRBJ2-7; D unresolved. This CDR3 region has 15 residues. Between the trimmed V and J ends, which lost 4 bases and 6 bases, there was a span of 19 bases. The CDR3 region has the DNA TGTGCCAGCAGTTCCTCGGCCCCAGGCCGAGGCGAGCAGTACTTC. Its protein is CASSSSAPGRGEQYF.

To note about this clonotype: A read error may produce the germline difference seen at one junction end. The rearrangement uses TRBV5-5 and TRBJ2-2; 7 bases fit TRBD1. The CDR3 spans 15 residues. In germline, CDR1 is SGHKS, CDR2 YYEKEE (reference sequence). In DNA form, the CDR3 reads TGTGCCAGCAGTCAGGGACAGCTGAACATCGGGGAGCTGTTTTTT. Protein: CASSQGQLNIGELFF.

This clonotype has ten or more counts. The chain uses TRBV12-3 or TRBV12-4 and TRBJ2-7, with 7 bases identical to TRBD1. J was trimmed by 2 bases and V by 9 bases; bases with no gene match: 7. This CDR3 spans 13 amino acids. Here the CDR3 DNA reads TGTGCCAGTTCAACAGGGGCGCCCTACGAGCAGTACTTC. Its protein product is CASSTGAPYEQYF.

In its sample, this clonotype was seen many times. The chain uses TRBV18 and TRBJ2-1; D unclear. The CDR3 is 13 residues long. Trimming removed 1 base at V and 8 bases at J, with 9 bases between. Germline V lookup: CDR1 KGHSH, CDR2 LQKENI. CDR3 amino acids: CASSPQGSDEQFF. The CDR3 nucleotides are TGTGCCAGCTCACCACAGGGCTCGGATGAGCAGTTCTTC.

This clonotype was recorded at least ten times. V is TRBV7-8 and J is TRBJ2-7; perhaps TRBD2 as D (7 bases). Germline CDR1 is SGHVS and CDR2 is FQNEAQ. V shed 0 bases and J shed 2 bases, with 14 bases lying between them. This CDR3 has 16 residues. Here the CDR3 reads CASSLAGGRATYEQYF. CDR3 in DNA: TGTGCCAGCAGCTTAGCGGGGGGGCGGGCCACCTACGAGCAGTACTTC. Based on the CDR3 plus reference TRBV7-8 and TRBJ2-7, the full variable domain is GAGVSQSPRYKVAKRGQDVALRCDPISGHVSLFWYQQALGQGPEFLTYFQNEAQLDKSGLPSDRFFAERPEGSVSTLKIQRTQQEDSAVYLCASSLAGGRATYEQYFGPGTRLTVT.

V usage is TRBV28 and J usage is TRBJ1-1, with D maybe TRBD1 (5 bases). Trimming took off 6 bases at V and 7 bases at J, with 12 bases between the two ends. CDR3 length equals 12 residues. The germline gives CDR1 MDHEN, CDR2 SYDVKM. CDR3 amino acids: CASRLLRGEAFF. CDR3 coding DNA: TGTGCCAGCAGGCTCTTGAGGGGTGAAGCTTTCTTT.